Listed below are T cell receptor beta chains from one sample, sequenced in a study of T cell responses to AZD1222 COVID-19 vaccine. This table comes from immunoSEQ multiplex PCR, and its TCRdb copy is limited to in-frame clones, with some not included. Altogether fewer than 200,000 clones are present, roughly 91% being singletons, with the ten largest covering roughly 25%. The sequences come from peripheral blood, collected 28 days after the second AZD1222 dose. The origin of the receptors is an adult who received the AZD1222 COVID-19 vaccine. The conserved cysteine and the conserved F or W are not part of the CDR3 here. A D gene is named only where the DNA matches it firmly.

D: NA; J: TRBJ1-1; V: TRBV30; CDR3: ACSRVNTEAF
D: NA; J: TRBJ2-7; V: TRBV9; CDR3: ASSVDLSTYEQY
D: NA; J: TRBJ1-6; V: TRBV28; CDR3: ASSLYVTGGYSPLH
D: NA; J: TRBJ1-4; V: TRBV18; CDR3: ASSLRPPGHTNEKLF
D: NA; J: TRBJ2-2; V: TRBV11-3; CDR3: ASSYLPTGELF
D: NA; J: TRBJ2-7; V: TRBV7-8; CDR3: ASSFPKGEDRRPTRF
D: TRBD2; J: TRBJ2-7; V: TRBV6-5; CDR3: ASSYFGTSGSYEQY
D: NA; J: TRBJ2-7; V: TRBV18; CDR3: ASSPPFGGSYEQY
D: TRBD1; J: TRBJ1-2; V: TRBV28; CDR3: ASSFQDRGLGGYT
D: TRBD2; J: TRBJ2-1; V: TRBV6-4; CDR3: ASSDSGGDEQF
D: TRBD2; J: TRBJ2-1; V: TRBV7-3; CDR3: ASRLAVNNEQF
D: TRBD1; J: TRBJ1-5; V: TRBV27; CDR3: ASSFTGGNQPQH
D: NA; J: TRBJ1-5; V: TRBV19; CDR3: ASSRFLYSNQPQH
D: NA; J: TRBJ1-1; V: TRBV3-1/TRBV3-2; CDR3: ASSQYGRGGLRNTEAF
D: TRBD1; J: TRBJ1-2; V: TRBV28; CDR3: ASRMDRVHGYT
D: NA; J: TRBJ1-5; V: TRBV6-5; CDR3: ASGRSNQPQH
D: NA; J: TRBJ2-7; V: TRBV7-2; CDR3: ASSLDRKSYEQY
D: NA; J: TRBJ2-5; V: TRBV18; CDR3: ASSPPGPNQETQY
D: TRBD2; J: TRBJ2-1; V: TRBV19; CDR3: ATARASGRPYNEQF
D: TRBD1; J: TRBJ1-4; V: TRBV7-9; CDR3: ASSIGQGGEKLF
D: TRBD2; J: TRBJ2-5; V: TRBV7-2; CDR3: ASSRGLAGGETQY
D: NA; J: TRBJ1-2; V: TRBV11-2; CDR3: ASSFVGDRRPWQNGYT
D: NA; J: TRBJ1-2; V: TRBV28; CDR3: ATRQVNYGYT
D: NA; J: TRBJ2-1; V: TRBV2; CDR3: ASQEGRYNEQF
D: TRBD1; J: TRBJ1-1; V: TRBV19; CDR3: ASSLHWTGGTEAF
D: NA; J: TRBJ1-3; V: TRBV5-4; CDR3: ASSLGPLSRNTIY
D: TRBD2; J: TRBJ2-1; V: TRBV10-1; CDR3: ASSIWGGSYNEQF
D: NA; J: TRBJ2-5; V: TRBV9; CDR3: ASSVQGSFQETQY
D: NA; J: TRBJ1-1; V: TRBV5-6; CDR3: ASSSPALGTNTEAF
D: NA; J: TRBJ1-4; V: TRBV18; CDR3: ASSPTRLYNEKLF
D: TRBD2; J: TRBJ2-4; V: TRBV7-9; CDR3: ASSLAVAGGSLAKNIQY
D: NA; J: TRBJ2-2; V: TRBV28; CDR3: ASTRTKPAGELF
D: NA; J: TRBJ2-7; V: TRBV30; CDR3: AWSVNRDYEQY
D: NA; J: TRBJ2-1; V: TRBV27; CDR3: ASSLGLRLQQF
D: TRBD2; J: TRBJ2-1; V: TRBV28; CDR3: ASSTRTSGNGDEQF
D: TRBD2; J: TRBJ2-3; V: TRBV19; CDR3: ASSMKGLRADTQY
D: TRBD1; J: TRBJ2-1; V: TRBV24-1; CDR3: ATSEGGGTTNEQF
D: NA; J: TRBJ1-6; V: TRBV4-3; CDR3: ASSQGGRGNSPLH
D: NA; J: TRBJ2-3; V: TRBV6-5; CDR3: ASRVPPTDTQY
D: NA; J: TRBJ2-1; V: TRBV2; CDR3: ASSGNVEQF
D: NA; J: TRBJ2-5; V: TRBV9; CDR3: ASSAGNMWETQY
D: TRBD1; J: TRBJ2-6; V: TRBV19; CDR3: ASSTPGQGSGANVLT
D: NA; J: TRBJ1-5; V: TRBV5-5; CDR3: ASSLAVVQPQH
D: NA; J: TRBJ2-3; V: TRBV11-1; CDR3: ASSPTGDSTDTQY
D: NA; J: TRBJ2-7; V: TRBV7-8; CDR3: ASSYGTSEQY
D: TRBD2; J: TRBJ2-7; V: TRBV9; CDR3: ASSVDKAGDGEQY
D: TRBD2; J: TRBJ2-2; V: TRBV5-4; CDR3: ASSPSGPNTGELF
D: NA; J: TRBJ2-5; V: TRBV29-1; CDR3: SVIYMEIQY
D: NA; J: TRBJ1-2; V: TRBV7-9; CDR3: ASSSGGRSGYT
D: TRBD1; J: TRBJ1-1; V: TRBV28; CDR3: ASSLGQVGTEAF
D: NA; J: TRBJ2-3; V: TRBV27; CDR3: ASRSIQSDTQY
D: NA; J: TRBJ2-2; V: TRBV15; CDR3: ATSRDFGAKGFESGELF
D: NA; J: TRBJ2-4; V: TRBV5-1; CDR3: ASSLTVAKNIQY
D: NA; J: TRBJ1-2; V: TRBV12-5; CDR3: ASGTDFYGYT